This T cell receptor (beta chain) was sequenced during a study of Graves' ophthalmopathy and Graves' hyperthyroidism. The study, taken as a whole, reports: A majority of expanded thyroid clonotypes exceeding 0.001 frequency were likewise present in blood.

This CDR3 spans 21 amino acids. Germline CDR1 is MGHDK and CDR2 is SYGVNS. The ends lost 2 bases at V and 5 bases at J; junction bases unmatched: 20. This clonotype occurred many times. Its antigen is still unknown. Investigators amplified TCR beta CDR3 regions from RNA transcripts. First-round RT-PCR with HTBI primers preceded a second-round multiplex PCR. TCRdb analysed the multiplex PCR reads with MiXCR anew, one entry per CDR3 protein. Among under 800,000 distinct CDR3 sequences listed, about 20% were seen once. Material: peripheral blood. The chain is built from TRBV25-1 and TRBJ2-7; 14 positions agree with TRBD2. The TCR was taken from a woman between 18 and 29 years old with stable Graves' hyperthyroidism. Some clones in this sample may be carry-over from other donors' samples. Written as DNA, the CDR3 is TGTGCCAGCAGTGAACCACCCCAGCCCGGGACTAGCGGGAGTTTTAGCGACGAGCAGTACTTC. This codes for CASSEPPQPGTSGSFSDEQYF.